These 7 T cell receptor beta chains were sequenced from one sample in a study of cytomegalovirus exposure and HLA in healthy donors. The PCR was carried out with 60 Vbeta primers and 13 Jbeta primers. Data came from immunoSEQ multiplex PCR; TCRdb stores just in-frame clones and leaves some out. This table has 70,000 to 95,000 clones, 80% appearing once. Input material: PBMCs. Receptor source: a male donor in good health and CMV-seronegative.

The rearrangement links TRBV30 to TRBJ2-7; 12 nucleotides agree with TRBD2. There are 14 residues in the CDR3. Germline V lookup: CDR1 GTSNPN, CDR2 SVGIG (reference sequence). J gave up 5 bases and V 6 bases, and 8 bases lay outside the gene matches. For the CDR3, the DNA is TGTGCCTGTTTCTCTAGCGGGGGGGCGAACGAGCAGTACTTC. Its protein is CACFSSGGANEQYF.

This clone appeared a few times. The chain recombines TRBV7-2 with TRBJ1-6; 7 positions match TRBD1. V trimming: 4 bases; J trimming: 7 bases; junction bases outside the gene matches: 10. The CDR3 consists of 16 residues. Per germline, CDR1 SGHTA and CDR2 FQGNSA. The CDR3 nucleotides read TGTGCCAGCAGCTCAAACAGGGGCGCGTTGAATTCACCCCTCCACTTT. This translates into CASSSNRGALNSPLHF. Full variable domain (rest looked up from reference TRBV7-2 and TRBJ1-6): GAGVSQSPSNKVTEKGKDVELRCDPISGHTALYWYRQSLGQGLEFLIYFQGNSAPDKSGLPSDRFSAERTGGSVSTLTIQRTQQEDSAVYLCASSSNRGALNSPLHFGNGTRLTVT.

The chain recombines TRBV11-2 with TRBJ1-5; D ambiguous. V gave up 2 bases and J gave up 8 bases, with 16 bases separating them. This CDR3 is built from 15 residues. Germline V CDR1 and CDR2: SGHAT, FQNNGV. The CDR3 DNA sequence: TGTGCCAGCAGCTTATCCGTACTGCCCGGTGAGCCCCAGCATTTT. This sequence encodes CASSLSVLPGEPQHF.

The CDR3 DNA sequence: TGTGCCATCTCGCGTGGGCTCTACGAGCAGTACTTC. This encodes CAISRGLYEQYF. The chain has TRBV10-3 and TRBJ2-5; D unclear. TRBJ2-7 matches the DNA end more closely, so the J call is doubtful. CDR1 is ENHRY, CDR2 SYGVKD, per germline. This CDR3 is built from 12 residues.

This clone occurred once. The chain uses TRBV19 and TRBJ2-7; 7 positions match TRBD1. Germline loops: CDR1 LNHDA, CDR2 SQIVND (reference sequence). J was trimmed by 6 bases and V by 5 bases; bases with no gene match: 7. The CDR3 has 13 residues. The DNA of the CDR3 is TGTGCCAGTAGTCCCTCTCGACAGGGCGAGCAGTACTTC. Translating it yields CASSPSRQGEQYF. Looking up the rest from reference TRBV19 and TRBJ2-7 gives the full variable domain: DGGITQSPKYLFRKEGQNVTLSCEQNLNHDAMYWYRQDPGQGLRLIYYSQIVNDFQKGDIAEGYSVSREKKESFPLTVTSAQKNPTAFYLCASSPSRQGEQYFGPGTRLTVT.

This chain connects TRBV6-1 to TRBJ2-3, with 7 bases fitting TRBD2. The germline CDR1 and CDR2 sequences are MNHNS and SASEGT. The CDR3 length is 14 residues. Germline trimming cut 5 bases from V and 4 bases from J; bases unmatched to any gene: 6. The CDR3 DNA reads as TGTGCCAGCAGTCAGGCGGGAGACGCAGATACGCAGTATTTT. Its translation is CASSQAGDADTQYF.

The DNA of the CDR3 is TGTGCCAGCAGCGTAGGGACTAGCCTCTACACGGAGACCCAGTACTTC. It is translated as CASSVGTSLYTETQYF. J is TRBJ2-5 and V is TRBV9; 8 bases align to TRBD2. The CDR3 contains 16 residues. The germline V gene has CDR1 SGDLS and CDR2 YYNGEE. V trimming: 0 bases; J trimming: 5 bases; junction bases outside the gene matches: 9.